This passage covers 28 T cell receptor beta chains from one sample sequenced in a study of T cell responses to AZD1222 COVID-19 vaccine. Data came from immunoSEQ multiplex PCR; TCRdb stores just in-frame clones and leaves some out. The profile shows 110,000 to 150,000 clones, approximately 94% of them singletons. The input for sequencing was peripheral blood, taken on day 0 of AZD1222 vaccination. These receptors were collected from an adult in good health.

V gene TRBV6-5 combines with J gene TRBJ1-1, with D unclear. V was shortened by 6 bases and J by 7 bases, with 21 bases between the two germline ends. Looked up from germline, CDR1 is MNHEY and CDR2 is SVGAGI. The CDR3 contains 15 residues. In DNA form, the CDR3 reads TGTGCCAGCAGAGCAGGCCTTAGGGAATCCCTTGAAGCTTTCTTT. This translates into CASRAGLRESLEAFF.

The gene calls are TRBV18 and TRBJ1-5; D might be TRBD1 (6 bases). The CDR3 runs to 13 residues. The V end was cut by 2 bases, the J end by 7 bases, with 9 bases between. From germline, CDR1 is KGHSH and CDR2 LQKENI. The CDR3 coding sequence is TGTGCCAGCTCACCAGCTACAGGGCAGCCCCAGCATTTT. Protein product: CASSPATGQPQHF. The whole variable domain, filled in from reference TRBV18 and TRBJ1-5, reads NAGVMQNPRHLVRRRGQEARLRCSPMKGHSHVYWYRQLPEEGLKFMVYLQKENIIDESGMPKERFSAEFPKEGPSILRIQQVVRGDSAAYFCASSPATGQPQHFGDGTRLSIL.

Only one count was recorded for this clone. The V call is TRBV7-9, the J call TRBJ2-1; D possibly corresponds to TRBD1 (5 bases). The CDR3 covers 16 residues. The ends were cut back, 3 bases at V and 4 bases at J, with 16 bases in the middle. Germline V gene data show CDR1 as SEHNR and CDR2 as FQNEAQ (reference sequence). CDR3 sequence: CASSLARQQNYNEQFF. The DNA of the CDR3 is TGTGCCAGCAGCTTGGCCCGACAGCAGAATTACAATGAGCAGTTCTTC.

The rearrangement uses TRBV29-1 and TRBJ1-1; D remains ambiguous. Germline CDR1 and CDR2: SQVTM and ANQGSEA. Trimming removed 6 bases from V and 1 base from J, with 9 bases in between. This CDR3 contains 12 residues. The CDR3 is CSVSARNTEAFF. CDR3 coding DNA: TGCAGCGTCTCGGCGCGGAACACTGAAGCTTTCTTT.

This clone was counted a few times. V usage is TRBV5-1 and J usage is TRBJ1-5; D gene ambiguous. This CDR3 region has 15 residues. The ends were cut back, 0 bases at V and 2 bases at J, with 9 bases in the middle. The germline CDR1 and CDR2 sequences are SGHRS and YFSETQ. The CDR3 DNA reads TGCGCCAGCAGCTTGGTTTCCGGGGGCAATCAGCCCCAGCATTTT. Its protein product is CASSLVSGGNQPQHF.

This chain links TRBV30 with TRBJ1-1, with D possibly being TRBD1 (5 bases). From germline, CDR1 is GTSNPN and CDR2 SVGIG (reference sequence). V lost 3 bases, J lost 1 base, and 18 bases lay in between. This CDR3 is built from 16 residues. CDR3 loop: CAWRYSPGERNTEAFF. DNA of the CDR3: TGTGCCTGGAGGTACTCTCCGGGGGAAAGGAACACTGAAGCTTTCTTT.

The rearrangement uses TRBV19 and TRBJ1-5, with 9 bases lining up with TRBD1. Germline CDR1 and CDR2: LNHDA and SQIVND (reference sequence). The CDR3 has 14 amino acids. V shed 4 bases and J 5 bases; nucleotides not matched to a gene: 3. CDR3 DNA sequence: TGTGCCAGTAGTAAAGGACAGGGGCATCAGCCCCAGCATTTT. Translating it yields CASSKGQGHQPQHF.

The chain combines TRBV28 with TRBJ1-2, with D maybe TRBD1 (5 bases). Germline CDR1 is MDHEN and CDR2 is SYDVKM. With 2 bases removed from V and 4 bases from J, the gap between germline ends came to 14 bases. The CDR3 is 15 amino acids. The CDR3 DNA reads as TGTGCCAGCAGTTTACCCCTGGGGGGGGGCTATGGCTACACCTTC. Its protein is CASSLPLGGGYGYTF.

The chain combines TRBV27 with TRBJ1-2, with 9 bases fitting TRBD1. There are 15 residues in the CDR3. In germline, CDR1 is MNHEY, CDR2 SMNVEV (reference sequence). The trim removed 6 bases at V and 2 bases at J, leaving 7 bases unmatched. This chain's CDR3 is CASSPGQGLNYGYTF. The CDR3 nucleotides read TGTGCCAGCAGCCCGGGACAGGGACTGAACTATGGCTACACCTTC.

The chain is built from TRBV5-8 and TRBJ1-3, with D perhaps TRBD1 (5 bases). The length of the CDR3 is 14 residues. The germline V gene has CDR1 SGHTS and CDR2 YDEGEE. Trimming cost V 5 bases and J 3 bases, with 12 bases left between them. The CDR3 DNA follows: TGTGCCAGCAGGGGGGAGGTTAATGGAAACACCATATATTTT. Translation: CASRGEVNGNTIYF.

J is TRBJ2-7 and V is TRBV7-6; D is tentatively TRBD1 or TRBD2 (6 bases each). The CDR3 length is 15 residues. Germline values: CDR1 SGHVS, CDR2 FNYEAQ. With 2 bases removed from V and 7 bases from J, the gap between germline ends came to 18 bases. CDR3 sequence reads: CASSLSGGPGMEQYF. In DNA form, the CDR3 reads TGTGCCAGCAGCTTATCCGGGGGCCCCGGAATGGAGCAGTACTTC.

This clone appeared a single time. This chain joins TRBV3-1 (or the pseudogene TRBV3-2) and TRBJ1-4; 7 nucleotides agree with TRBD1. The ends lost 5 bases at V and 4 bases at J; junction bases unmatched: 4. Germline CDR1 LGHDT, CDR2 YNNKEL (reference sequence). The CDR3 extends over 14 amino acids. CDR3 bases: TGTGCCAGCAGCGATACAGGGGTTAATGAAAAACTGTTTTTT. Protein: CASSDTGVNEKLFF.

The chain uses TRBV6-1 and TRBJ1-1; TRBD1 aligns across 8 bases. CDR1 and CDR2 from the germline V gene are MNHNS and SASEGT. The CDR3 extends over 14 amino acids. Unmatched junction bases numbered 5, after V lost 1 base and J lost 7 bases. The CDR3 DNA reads TGTGCCAGCAGTGAAGGCAGGGGGCGAGGTGAAGCTTTCTTT. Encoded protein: CASSEGRGRGEAFF.

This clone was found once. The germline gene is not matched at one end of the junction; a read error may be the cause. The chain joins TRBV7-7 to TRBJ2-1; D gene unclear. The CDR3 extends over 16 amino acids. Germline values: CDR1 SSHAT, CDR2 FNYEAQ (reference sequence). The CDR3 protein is CASSPRVDPYYNEQFF. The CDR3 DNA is TGTGCTAGCAGCCCCCGCGTGGATCCCTACTACAATGAGCAGTTCTTC.

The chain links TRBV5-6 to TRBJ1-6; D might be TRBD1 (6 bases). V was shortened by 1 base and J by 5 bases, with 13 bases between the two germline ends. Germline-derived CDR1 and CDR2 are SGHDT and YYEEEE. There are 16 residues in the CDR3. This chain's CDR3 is CASSLWRGSDNSPLHF. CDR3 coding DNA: TGTGCCAGCAGCTTGTGGAGGGGGTCGGATAATTCACCCCTCCACTTT. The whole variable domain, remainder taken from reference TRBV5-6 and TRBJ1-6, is DAGVTQSPTHLIKTRGQQVTLRCSPKSGHDTVSWYQQALGQGPQFIFQYYEEEERQRGNFPDRFSGHQFPNYSSELNVNALLLGDSALYLCASSLWRGSDNSPLHFGNGTRLTVT.

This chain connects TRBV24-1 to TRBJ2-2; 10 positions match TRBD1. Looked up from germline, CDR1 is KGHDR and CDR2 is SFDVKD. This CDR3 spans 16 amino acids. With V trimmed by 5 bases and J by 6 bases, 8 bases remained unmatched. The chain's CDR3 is CATSGTGTGDPGELFF. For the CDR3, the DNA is TGTGCCACCAGTGGTACCGGGACAGGGGACCCCGGGGAGCTGTTTTTT.

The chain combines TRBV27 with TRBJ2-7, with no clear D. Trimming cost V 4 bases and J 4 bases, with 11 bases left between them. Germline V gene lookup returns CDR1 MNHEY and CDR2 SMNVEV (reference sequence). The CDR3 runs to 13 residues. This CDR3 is CASSSSPEYEQYF. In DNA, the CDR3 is TGTGCCAGCAGTTCCTCACCAGAATACGAGCAGTACTTC.

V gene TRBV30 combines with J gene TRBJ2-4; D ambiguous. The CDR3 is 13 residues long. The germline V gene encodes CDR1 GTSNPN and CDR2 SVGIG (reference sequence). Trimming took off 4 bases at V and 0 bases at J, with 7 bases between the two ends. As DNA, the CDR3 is TGTGCCTGGACCCGGGTAGCCAAAAACATTCAGTACTTC. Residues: CAWTRVAKNIQYF.

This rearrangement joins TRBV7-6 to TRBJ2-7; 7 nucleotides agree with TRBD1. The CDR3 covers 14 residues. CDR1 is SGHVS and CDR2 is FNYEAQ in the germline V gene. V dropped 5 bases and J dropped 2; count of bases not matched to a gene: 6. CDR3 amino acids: CASSPGTEAYEQYF. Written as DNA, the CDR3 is TGTGCCAGCAGCCCCGGGACAGAAGCCTACGAGCAGTACTTC.

The CDR3 reads CASKLRAAYTGELFF. CDR3 nucleotides: TGTGCCAGCAAGTTGAGGGCCGCGTACACCGGGGAGCTGTTTTTT. The V and J genes are TRBV2 and TRBJ2-2, with D maybe TRBD2 (5 bases). Trimming pared 7 bases from V and 3 bases from J, leaving 15 bases between. CDR1 is SNHLY, CDR2 FYNNEI, per germline. The length of the CDR3 is 15 residues.

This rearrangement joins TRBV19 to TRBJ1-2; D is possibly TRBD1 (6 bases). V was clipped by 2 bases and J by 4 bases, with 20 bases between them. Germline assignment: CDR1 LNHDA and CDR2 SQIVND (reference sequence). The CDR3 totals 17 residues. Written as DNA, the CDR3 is TGTGCCAGTAGTATAACGGCAGGGGATATGGTCGGCTATGGCTACACCTTC. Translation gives CASSITAGDMVGYGYTF.

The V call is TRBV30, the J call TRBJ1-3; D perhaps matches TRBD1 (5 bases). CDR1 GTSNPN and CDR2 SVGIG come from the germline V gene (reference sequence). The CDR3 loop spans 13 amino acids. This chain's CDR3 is CAGGGASGNTIYF. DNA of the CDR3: TGTGCGGGCGGGGGAGCATCTGGAAACACCATATATTTT.

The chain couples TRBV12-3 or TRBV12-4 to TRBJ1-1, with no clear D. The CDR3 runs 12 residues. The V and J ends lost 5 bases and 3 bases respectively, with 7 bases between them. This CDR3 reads CASSPGYTEAFF. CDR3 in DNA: TGTGCCAGCAGTCCGGGATACACTGAAGCTTTCTTT.

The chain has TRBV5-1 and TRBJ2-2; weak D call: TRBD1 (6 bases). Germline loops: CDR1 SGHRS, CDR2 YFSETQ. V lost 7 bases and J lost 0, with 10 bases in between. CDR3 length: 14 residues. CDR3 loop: CASGRQANTGELFF. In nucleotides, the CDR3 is TGCGCCAGCGGGAGACAGGCGAACACCGGGGAGCTGTTTTTT.

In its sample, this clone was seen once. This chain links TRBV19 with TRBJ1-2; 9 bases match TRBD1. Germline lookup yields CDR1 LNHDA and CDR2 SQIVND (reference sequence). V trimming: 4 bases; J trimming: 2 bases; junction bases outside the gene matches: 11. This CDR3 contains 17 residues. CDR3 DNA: TGTGCCAGTAGTACCCCATCGACAGGGGGAATAAACTATGGCTACACCTTC. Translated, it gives CASSTPSTGGINYGYTF.

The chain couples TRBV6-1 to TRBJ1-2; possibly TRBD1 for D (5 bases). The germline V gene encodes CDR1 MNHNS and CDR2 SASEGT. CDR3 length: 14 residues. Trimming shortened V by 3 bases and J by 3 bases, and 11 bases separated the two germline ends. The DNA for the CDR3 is TGTGCCAGCAGTGAGGGGGACCGCTACTATGGCTACACCTTC. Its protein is CASSEGDRYYGYTF.

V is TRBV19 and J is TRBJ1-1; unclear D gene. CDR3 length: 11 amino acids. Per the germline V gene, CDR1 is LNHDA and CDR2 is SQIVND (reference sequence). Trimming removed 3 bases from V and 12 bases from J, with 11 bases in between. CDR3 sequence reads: CASSIQFRTFF. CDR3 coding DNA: TGTGCCAGTAGTATCCAATTCCGGACTTTCTTT.

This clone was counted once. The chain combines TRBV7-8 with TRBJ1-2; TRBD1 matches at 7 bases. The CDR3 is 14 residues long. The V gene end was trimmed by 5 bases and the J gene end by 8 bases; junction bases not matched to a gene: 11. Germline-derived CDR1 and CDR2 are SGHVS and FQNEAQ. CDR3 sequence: CASSPGTVGPGYTF. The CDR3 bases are TGTGCCAGCAGCCCAGGGACAGTAGGTCCGGGCTACACCTTC.